The 27 T cell receptor beta chains below all came from one sample that was sequenced in a study of shared clonotypes between healthy human individuals. Sequenced by immunoSEQ multiplex PCR; TCRdb stores in-frame clones only, minus some. The data contain roughly 2.2 million clones, less than 95% of them singletons. Material: naive CD4+ T cells from PBMCs. As for subset: CD45RA+ positively selected. The receptors come from a young man in good health. Some clones in this sample may be carry-over from other donors' samples.

This chain connects TRBV2 to TRBJ1-6; the match to TRBD1 covers 12 bases. Germline values: CDR1 SNHLY, CDR2 FYNNEI. The length of the CDR3 is 14 residues. Unmatched junction bases numbered 5, after V lost 6 bases and J lost 11 bases. The CDR3 is CASSGDRGLAPLHF. The CDR3 bases are TGTGCCAGCAGCGGGGACAGGGGGCTTGCACCCCTCCACTTT.

This clone was seen once. J is TRBJ2-1 and V is TRBV30; 11 bases match TRBD2. The germline V gene encodes CDR1 GTSNPN and CDR2 SVGIG (reference sequence). The CDR3 sequence is 15 residues long. V trimming: 2 bases; J trimming: 7 bases; junction bases outside the gene matches: 7. CDR3: CAWSHTSGGFNEQFF. Here the CDR3 DNA reads TGTGCCTGGAGTCATACTAGCGGGGGTTTTAATGAGCAGTTCTTC.

This clone was found once. This chain connects TRBV28 to TRBJ1-3; no clear D gene. Germline CDR1 reads MDHEN; CDR2 reads SYDVKM. The CDR3 sequence is 13 residues long. Trimming left V 7 bases short and J 0 bases short, with 7 bases between. DNA of the CDR3: TGTGCCAGCATAGATTACTCTGGAAACACCATATATTTT. It encodes CASIDYSGNTIYF.

The chain employs TRBV4-3 and TRBJ2-2, with TRBD2 matching over 10 bases. After removal of 2 bases from V and 7 bases from J, the junction contained 10 bases not matched to a gene. CDR3 length: 17 amino acids. Germline V gene lookup returns CDR1 LGHNA and CDR2 YSLEER. The CDR3 nucleotides read TGCGCCAGCAGCCAAAATTCACTAGCGGGAACTGTCGGGGAGCTGTTTTTT. Amino acid sequence: CASSQNSLAGTVGELFF.

The chain combines TRBV6-5 with TRBJ2-2; no reliable D call. The V end lost 5 bases, the J end lost 4 bases, and 5 bases lay between the germline ends. The CDR3 totals 12 residues. From germline, CDR1 is MNHEY and CDR2 SVGAGI. In nucleotides, the CDR3 is TGTGCCAGCAGTAAAACCACCGGGGAGCTGTTTTTT. Protein sequence: CASSKTTGELFF.

The chain links TRBV7-2 to TRBJ1-2; D unresolved. CDR1 SGHTA and CDR2 FQGNSA come from the germline V gene. This CDR3 region has 12 residues. Trimming removed 5 bases at V and 6 bases at J, with 10 bases between. The CDR3: CASSPSTNGYTF. As DNA, the CDR3 is TGTGCCAGCAGCCCCTCAACTAATGGCTACACCTTC.

The V call is TRBV28, the J call TRBJ1-4, with D perhaps TRBD1 (5 bases). Germline values: CDR1 MDHEN, CDR2 SYDVKM. Between the trimmed V and J ends, which lost 2 bases and 5 bases, there was a span of 15 bases. This CDR3 contains 16 residues. The CDR3 coding sequence is TGTGCCAGCAGTTTACCCTCAGGGCGGAAGAATGAAAAACTGTTTTTT. Translated: CASSLPSGRKNEKLFF.

This clone was seen a few times. Other DNA variants within this sample encode the same CDR3. This sequence joins TRBV6-6 and TRBJ1-1; no clear D. Looked up from germline, CDR1 is MNHNY and CDR2 is SVGAGI (reference sequence). V gave up 6 bases and J gave up 5 bases, with 7 bases separating them. This CDR3 is built from 11 residues. As DNA, the CDR3 is TGTGCCAGCAGCGGGCGGACTGAAGCTTTCTTT. This gives the protein CASSGRTEAFF.

Remarks on this clone: Other DNA sequences in the same sample also yield this CDR3. In nucleotides, the CDR3 is TGCGCCAGCAGCTCAACCGGGGCCCAGACTGAAGCTTTCTTT. Protein product: CASSSTGAQTEAFF. This chain joins TRBV5-1 and TRBJ1-1, with D possibly matching TRBD1 (5 bases). CDR3 length: 14 residues. CDR1 is SGHRS and CDR2 is YFSETQ in the germline V gene. V was cut by 3 bases and J by 5 bases, with 14 bases left in between.

This clone was seen a single time. The rearrangement uses TRBV28 and TRBJ2-7; D assignment may be TRBD1 or TRBD2 (6 bases each). Trimming pared 8 bases from V and 0 bases from J, leaving 17 bases between. Germline loops: CDR1 MDHEN, CDR2 SYDVKM. The CDR3 spans 15 residues. The CDR3 loop reads CASGRGDTHSYEQYF. DNA for the CDR3: TGTGCCAGCGGAAGGGGGGACACCCACTCCTACGAGCAGTACTTC.

Note on this clone: Other DNA sequences within the sample encode an identical CDR3. J is TRBJ2-1 and V is TRBV11-2, with TRBD2 matching over 7 bases. V gave up 0 bases and J gave up 13 bases; unmatched junction bases: 6. CDR3 size: 13 residues. Germline V lookup: CDR1 SGHAT, CDR2 FQNNGV. CDR3 bases: TGTGCCAGCAGCTTAGATCGGGCGGGAGAACAGTTCTTC. Protein: CASSLDRAGEQFF. The variable domain in full, with the rest retrieved from reference TRBV11-2 and TRBJ2-1, is EAGVAQSPRYKIIEKRQSVAFWCNPISGHATLYWYQQILGQGPKLLIQFQNNGVVDDSQLPKDRFSAERLKGVDSTLKIQPAKLEDSAVYLCASSLDRAGEQFFGPGTRLTVL.

CDR3 nucleotide sequence: TGTGCCAGCTCAGTGGAGACAGAGACCCAGTACTTC. This translates into CASSVETETQYF. The V call is TRBV18, the J call TRBJ2-5; D gene unclear. This CDR3 is 12 amino acids long. Trimming took 5 bases from V and 4 from J, leaving 8 bases between them. The germline CDR1 and CDR2 sequences are KGHSH and LQKENI.

This chain uses TRBV7-2 with TRBJ2-3; the match to TRBD2 covers 13 bases. Germline CDR1 reads SGHTA; CDR2 reads FQGNSA. CDR3 length: 17 amino acids. V trimming: 4 bases; J trimming: 4 bases; junction bases outside the gene matches: 8. CDR3 nucleotide sequence: TGTGCCAGCAGCTCGTCAACTAGCGGGAGGGCCTCAGATACGCAGTATTTT. Translating it yields CASSSSTSGRASDTQYF.

As to this clone: This sample also contains other DNA sequences that code for the same CDR3. The V and J genes are TRBV27 and TRBJ1-2, with a weak D call TRBD1 (5 bases). Germline CDR1 reads MNHEY; CDR2 reads SMNVEV (reference sequence). The CDR3 runs to 13 residues. V was clipped by 3 bases and J by 5 bases, with 10 bases between them. CDR3 in amino acids: CASSFRGGYGYTF. In nucleotides, the CDR3 is TGTGCCAGCAGTTTCCGGGGGGGTTATGGCTACACCTTC.

CDR3: CASSESSRLGNTIYF. In DNA form, the CDR3 reads TGCGCCAGCAGTGAGTCGAGCAGGCTCGGAAACACCATATATTTT. This rearrangement joins TRBV10-1 to TRBJ1-3; D is uncertain. The V and J ends lost 0 bases and 4 bases respectively, with 10 bases between them. Germline CDR1 and CDR2: WNHNN and SYGVQD (reference sequence). The CDR3 length is 15 residues.

V is TRBV14 and J is TRBJ2-3, with D possibly matching TRBD2 (6 bases). Germline CDR1 SGHDN, CDR2 FVKESK. This CDR3 is built from 16 residues. Trimming cost V 4 bases and J 4 bases, with 18 bases left between them. Here the CDR3 DNA reads TGTGCCAGCAGCCCCTGGCAGGGAGGTTCAGCAGATACGCAGTATTTT. Its protein is CASSPWQGGSADTQYF. Together with reference TRBV14 and TRBJ2-3, the CDR3 gives the full variable domain: EAGVTQFPSHSVIEKGQTVTLRCDPISGHDNLYWYRRVMGKEIKFLLHFVKESKQDESGMPNNRFLAERTGGTYSTLKVQPAELEDSGVYFCASSPWQGGSADTQYFGPGTRLTVL.

The chain is built from TRBV11-1 and TRBJ2-7; no clear D. Trimming removed 1 base from V and 6 bases from J, with 10 bases in between. CDR1 and CDR2 (germline): SGHAT, FQDESV (reference sequence). The CDR3 runs 13 residues. CDR3 nucleotide sequence: TGTGCCAGCAGCTTAGTTAGTGGTTCCGAGCAGTACTTC. Residues: CASSLVSGSEQYF.

J is TRBJ2-3 and V is TRBV9; TRBD2 aligns across 10 bases. Trimming took 4 bases from V and 0 from J; bases not matched to a gene: 5. The CDR3 extends over 16 amino acids. Germline assignment: CDR1 SGDLS and CDR2 YYNGEE. The CDR3: CASSMSSGSSTDTQYF. CDR3 nucleotide sequence: TGTGCCAGCAGCATGTCTAGCGGGAGTAGCACAGATACGCAGTATTTT.

The chain combines TRBV7-2 with TRBJ2-1, with TRBD2 matching 8 bases. Losses at the gene ends were 2 bases for V and 5 bases for J; bases not matched to a gene: 11. CDR1 is SGHTA and CDR2 is FQGNSA in the germline V gene. The CDR3 has 17 amino acids. This CDR3 is CASSLNRLARVNNEQFF. CDR3 bases: TGTGCCAGCAGCTTAAACCGACTAGCGAGGGTGAACAATGAGCAGTTCTTC. The variable domain in full, completed from reference TRBV7-2 and TRBJ2-1, reads GAGVSQSPSNKVTEKGKDVELRCDPISGHTALYWYRQSLGQGLEFLIYFQGNSAPDKSGLPSDRFSAERTGGSVSTLTIQRTQQEDSAVYLCASSLNRLARVNNEQFFGPGTRLTVL.

The V call is TRBV7-9, the J call TRBJ2-3, with 14 bases matching TRBD2. Germline CDR1 reads SEHNR; CDR2 reads FQNEAQ (reference sequence). The CDR3 runs to 18 residues. The J segment lost 0 bases and the V segment lost 5 bases, leaving 7 bases of the junction unmatched. The CDR3 region is CASSVGLAGGRSTDTQYF. The CDR3 DNA reads TGTGCCAGCAGCGTTGGACTAGCGGGAGGCCGGAGCACAGATACGCAGTATTTT.

This chain links TRBV19 with TRBJ1-4; tentatively, D is TRBD1 (6 bases). CDR1 and CDR2 from the germline V gene are LNHDA and SQIVND (reference sequence). Trimming took 3 bases from V and 7 from J, leaving 12 bases between them. This CDR3 has 14 amino acids. The CDR3 region is CASSIPGAGEKLFF. In DNA form, the CDR3 reads TGTGCCAGTAGTATCCCAGGGGCCGGTGAAAAACTGTTTTTT.

This clone has only one observation. The V and J genes are TRBV10-3 and TRBJ1-3; tentatively, D is TRBD1 (5 bases). CDR3 size: 17 residues. Germline V gives CDR1 ENHRY, CDR2 SYGVKD. V was cut by 2 bases and J by 6 bases, with 20 bases left in between. The CDR3 protein is CAISETGRDWGENTIYF. The CDR3 DNA sequence: TGTGCCATCAGTGAGACCGGCCGGGACTGGGGGGAAAACACCATATATTTT.

Concerning this clone: A junction boundary mismatches the germline segment, possibly from a read error. This chain joins TRBV5-4 and TRBJ2-5; 8 bases agree with TRBD2. CDR1 is SGHNT, CDR2 YYREEE, per germline (reference sequence). The CDR3 sequence is 17 residues long. The CDR3, as DNA: TGTGCTAGCAGCTTGGGGCTAGCGGGCCCGTACCAAGAGACCCAGTACTTC. This encodes CASSLGLAGPYQETQYF.

V gene TRBV7-2 combines with J gene TRBJ2-5; D possibly corresponds to TRBD2 (5 bases). The V end lost 5 bases, the J end lost 7 bases, and 14 bases lay between the germline ends. The CDR3 contains 13 residues. Germline V lookup: CDR1 SGHTA, CDR2 FQGNSA. CDR3 bases: TGTGCCAGCAGCCCGTGGGCGAGCGGGACCCAGTACTTC. Translating it yields CASSPWASGTQYF.

V and J are TRBV6-1 and TRBJ1-2; perhaps TRBD1 as D (5 bases). V lost 2 bases, J lost 7 bases, and 14 bases lay in between. The CDR3 is 14 residues long. Germline lookup yields CDR1 MNHNS and CDR2 SASEGT. The CDR3 loop is CASSESGHYGGYTF. CDR3 DNA sequence: TGTGCCAGCAGTGAATCGGGGCATTATGGTGGCTACACCTTC.

The chain carries TRBV15 and TRBJ2-5; TRBD1 aligns across 11 bases. Matching the DNA end better, TRBJ2-7 makes the J call doubtful. The CDR3 runs to 17 residues. CDR1 and CDR2 from the germline V gene are LNHNV and YYDKDF (reference sequence). Here the CDR3 DNA reads TGTGCCACCAGCAGAGGGACAGGGGGCAGGATGCGCTACGAGCAGTACTTC. This encodes CATSRGTGGRMRYEQYF.

The chain is built from TRBV2 and TRBJ2-7; unclear D gene. CDR1 SNHLY and CDR2 FYNNEI come from the germline V gene. Trimming removed 2 bases from V and 2 bases from J, with 10 bases in between. The CDR3 extends over 14 amino acids. The chain's CDR3 is CASSETGMTYEQYF. The CDR3 DNA follows: TGTGCCAGCAGTGAAACCGGTATGACCTACGAGCAGTACTTC.